This T cell receptor beta chain originates from a study of T cells in Graves' hyperthyroidism and ophthalmopathy. Regarding the study as a whole: Median prediction lead before ophthalmopathy onset was 6.5 months with the model.

Germline assignment: CDR1 LGHDT and CDR2 YNNKEL (reference sequence). Trimming removed 2 bases at V and 7 bases at J, with 11 bases between. CDR3 length: 14 residues. Diagnoses were established using clinical symptoms, serum thyroxine and TRAb, thyroid ultrasound and orbital computed tomography. TCR beta CDR3 region amplification was performed from RNA transcripts. Using the HTBI primer set, a first-round RT-PCR was run on the TCR CDR3. TCRdb reanalysed the multiplex PCR reads using MiXCR and keeps one entry per CDR3 protein. The data show about 350,000 distinct CDR3 sequences, with approximately 13% seen just once and roughly 25% held by the top ten. As concerns this clonotype: Its target is not known.

This TCR came from a woman aged 30 to 39 with Graves' hyperthyroidism. The chain is built from TRBV3-1 and TRBJ2-2, with a weak D call TRBD2 (7 bases). The sequenced material came from blood. Here the CDR3 DNA reads TGTGCCAGCAGCCAAACAGGGAGGGGCGGGGAGCTGTTTTTT. It codes for CASSQTGRGGELFF.